Presented here are 5 T cell receptor beta chains from one specimen sequenced in a study of blood T cell repertoires in COVID-19. Clones were sequenced by immunoSEQ multiplex PCR, and TCRdb holds only the in-frame ones, with some missing. The sample has 400,000 to 550,000 clones, around nine tenths seen once. The sample taken for sequencing was PBMCs or T cells enriched from blood (not recorded which). These receptors came from a woman between 18 and 30 years old with acute COVID-19.

The chain has TRBV7-2 and TRBJ2-1; D is possibly TRBD2 (7 bases). Trimming removed 2 bases at V and 4 bases at J, with 12 bases between. The CDR3 is 15 residues long. The germline V gene has CDR1 SGHTA and CDR2 FQGNSA. The CDR3 is CASSLRGGPYNEQFF. Written as DNA, the CDR3 is TGTGCCAGCAGCTTAAGGGGGGGCCCGTACAATGAGCAGTTCTTC. The variable domain in full, with the rest retrieved from reference TRBV7-2 and TRBJ2-1, is GAGVSQSPSNKVTEKGKDVELRCDPISGHTALYWYRQSLGQGLEFLIYFQGNSAPDKSGLPSDRFSAERTGGSVSTLTIQRTQQEDSAVYLCASSLRGGPYNEQFFGPGTRLTVL.

In nucleotides, the CDR3 is TGCAGCGGAGGACATCCGGTGGAGACAGATACGCAGTATTTT. Protein product: CSGGHPVETDTQYF. The chain couples TRBV29-1 to TRBJ2-3; D may be TRBD1 (5 bases). Germline CDR1 reads SQVTM; CDR2 reads ANQGSEA. There are 14 residues in the CDR3. Between the trimmed V and J ends, which lost 7 bases and 3 bases, there was a span of 17 bases.

The CDR3: CASAPGERPGDGYTF. CDR3 bases: TGTGCCAGTGCTCCGGGGGAACGGCCCGGGGACGGCTACACCTTC. The rearrangement links TRBV19 to TRBJ1-2; the D gene is possibly TRBD1 (5 bases). The V gene lost 8 bases and the J gene lost 8 bases, with 24 bases spanning the gap. CDR1 and CDR2 from the germline V gene are LNHDA and SQIVND (reference sequence). This CDR3 region has 15 residues.

The chain combines TRBV30 with TRBJ2-5; 11 bases are shared with TRBD2. This CDR3 is 14 amino acids long. The V segment lost 2 bases and the J segment 6 bases; nucleotides outside the gene matches: 5. CDR1 GTSNPN and CDR2 SVGIG come from the germline V gene (reference sequence). The CDR3 here is CAWSPLAGGKTQYF. The CDR3 nucleotides read TGTGCCTGGAGTCCCCTAGCGGGAGGCAAGACCCAGTACTTC.

This clone has just a few counts. The chain uses TRBV30 and TRBJ1-1; D uncertain. The CDR3 consists of 13 residues. Trimming stripped 5 bases from V and 2 bases from J, with 12 bases between. Looked up from germline, CDR1 is GTSNPN and CDR2 is SVGIG (reference sequence). The CDR3, as DNA: TGTGCCTGGGATGGGCAAATAAACACTGAAGCTTTCTTT. Translated, it gives CAWDGQINTEAFF.